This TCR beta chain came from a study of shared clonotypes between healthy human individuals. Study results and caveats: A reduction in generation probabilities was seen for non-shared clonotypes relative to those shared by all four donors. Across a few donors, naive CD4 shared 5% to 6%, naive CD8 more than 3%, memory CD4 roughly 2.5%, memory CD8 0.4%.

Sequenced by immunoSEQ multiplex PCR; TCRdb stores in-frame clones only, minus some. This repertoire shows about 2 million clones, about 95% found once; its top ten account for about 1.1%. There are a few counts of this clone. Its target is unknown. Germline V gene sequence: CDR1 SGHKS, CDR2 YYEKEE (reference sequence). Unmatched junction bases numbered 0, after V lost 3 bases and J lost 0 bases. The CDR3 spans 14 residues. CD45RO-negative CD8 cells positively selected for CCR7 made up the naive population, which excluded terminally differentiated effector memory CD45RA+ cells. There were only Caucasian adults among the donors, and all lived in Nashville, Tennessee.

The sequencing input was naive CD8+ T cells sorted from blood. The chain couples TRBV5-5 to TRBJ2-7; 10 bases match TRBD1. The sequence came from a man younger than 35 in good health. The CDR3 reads CASSWTGGSYEQYF. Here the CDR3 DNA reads TGTGCCAGCAGCTGGACAGGGGGCTCCTACGAGCAGTACTTC.